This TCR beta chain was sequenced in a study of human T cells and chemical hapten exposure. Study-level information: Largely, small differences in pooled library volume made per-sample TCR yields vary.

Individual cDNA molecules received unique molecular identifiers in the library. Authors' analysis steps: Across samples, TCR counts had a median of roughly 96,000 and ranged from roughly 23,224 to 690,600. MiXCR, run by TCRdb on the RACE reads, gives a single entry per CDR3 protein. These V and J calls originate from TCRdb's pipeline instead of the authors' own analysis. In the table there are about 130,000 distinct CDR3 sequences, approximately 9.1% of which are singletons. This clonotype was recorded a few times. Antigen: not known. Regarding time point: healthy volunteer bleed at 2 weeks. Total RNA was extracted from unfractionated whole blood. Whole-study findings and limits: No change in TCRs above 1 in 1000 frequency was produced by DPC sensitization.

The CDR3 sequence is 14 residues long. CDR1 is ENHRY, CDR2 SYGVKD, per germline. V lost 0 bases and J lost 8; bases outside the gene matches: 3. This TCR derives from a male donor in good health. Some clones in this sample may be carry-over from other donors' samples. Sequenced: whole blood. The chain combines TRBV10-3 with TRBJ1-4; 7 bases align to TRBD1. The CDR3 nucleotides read TGTGCCATCAGTGAGTCCGGGGACAGAGAAAAACTGTTTTTT. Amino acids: CAISESGDREKLFF.